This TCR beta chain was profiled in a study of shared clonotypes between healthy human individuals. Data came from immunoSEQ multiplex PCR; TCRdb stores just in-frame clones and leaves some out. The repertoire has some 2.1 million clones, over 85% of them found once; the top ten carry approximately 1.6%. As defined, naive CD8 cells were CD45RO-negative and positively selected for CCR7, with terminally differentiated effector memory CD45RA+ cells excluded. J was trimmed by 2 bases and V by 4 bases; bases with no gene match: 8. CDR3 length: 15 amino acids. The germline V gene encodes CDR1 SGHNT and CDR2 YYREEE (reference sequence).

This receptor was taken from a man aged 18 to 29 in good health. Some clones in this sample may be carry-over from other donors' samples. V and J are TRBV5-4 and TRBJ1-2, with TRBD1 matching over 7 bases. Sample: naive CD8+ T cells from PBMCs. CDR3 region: CASSHPPTGNYGYTF. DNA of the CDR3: TGTGCCAGCAGCCACCCCCCGACAGGGAACTATGGCTACACCTTC.